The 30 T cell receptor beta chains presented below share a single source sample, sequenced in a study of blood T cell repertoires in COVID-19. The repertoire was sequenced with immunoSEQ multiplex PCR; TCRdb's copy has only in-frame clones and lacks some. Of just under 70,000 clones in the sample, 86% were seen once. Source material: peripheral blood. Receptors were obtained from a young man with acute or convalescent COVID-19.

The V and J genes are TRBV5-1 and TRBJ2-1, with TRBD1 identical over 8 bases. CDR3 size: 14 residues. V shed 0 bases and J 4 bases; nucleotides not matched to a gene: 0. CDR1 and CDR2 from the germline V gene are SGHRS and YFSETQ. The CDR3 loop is CASSLGQGYNEQFF. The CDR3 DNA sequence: TGCGCCAGCAGCTTGGGACAGGGGTACAATGAGCAGTTCTTC.

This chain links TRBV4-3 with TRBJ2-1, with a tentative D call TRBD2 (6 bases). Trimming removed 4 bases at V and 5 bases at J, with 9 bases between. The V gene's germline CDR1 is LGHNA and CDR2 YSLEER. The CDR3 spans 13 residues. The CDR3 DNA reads TGCGCCAGCAGCCGTCGACTAGACAATGAGCAGTTCTTC. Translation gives CASSRRLDNEQFF.

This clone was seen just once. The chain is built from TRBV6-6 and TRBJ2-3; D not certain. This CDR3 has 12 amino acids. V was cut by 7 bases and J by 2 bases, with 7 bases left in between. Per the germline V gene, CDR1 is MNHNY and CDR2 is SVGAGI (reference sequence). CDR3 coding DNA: TGTGCCAGCAAGCTAGACACAGATACGCAGTATTTT. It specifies CASKLDTDTQYF.

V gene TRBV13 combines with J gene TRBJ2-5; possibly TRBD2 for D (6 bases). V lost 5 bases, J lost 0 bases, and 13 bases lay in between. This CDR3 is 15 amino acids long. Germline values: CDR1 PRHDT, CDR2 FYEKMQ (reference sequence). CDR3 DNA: TGTGCCAGCAGCCGGGAGCTAGGGTACCAAGAGACCCAGTACTTC. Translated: CASSRELGYQETQYF.

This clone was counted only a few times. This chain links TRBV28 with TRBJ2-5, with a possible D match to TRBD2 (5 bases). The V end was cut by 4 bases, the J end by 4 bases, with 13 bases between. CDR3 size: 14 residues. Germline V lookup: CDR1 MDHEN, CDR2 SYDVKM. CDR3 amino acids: CASSSGIDRETQYF. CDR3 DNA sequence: TGTGCCAGCAGTTCGGGAATCGATAGAGAGACCCAGTACTTC.

The CDR3 sequence is CASSDSDRDEQFF. The CDR3 nucleotides are TGTGCCAGCAGTGACTCAGACAGGGATGAGCAGTTCTTC. The chain is built from TRBV6-4 and TRBJ2-1; 7 nucleotides align to TRBD1. The trim removed 0 bases at V and 8 bases at J, leaving 1 base unmatched. The germline V gene has CDR1 MRHNA and CDR2 SNTAGT. CDR3 length: 13 residues.

CDR3 loop: CASSFPNSPLHF. The CDR3 DNA is TGTGCCAGCAGTTTCCCAAATTCACCCCTCCACTTT. The chain is built from TRBV12-3 or TRBV12-4 and TRBJ1-6; D gene ambiguous. V shed 3 bases and J shed 7 bases, with 4 bases lying between them. This CDR3 region has 12 residues.

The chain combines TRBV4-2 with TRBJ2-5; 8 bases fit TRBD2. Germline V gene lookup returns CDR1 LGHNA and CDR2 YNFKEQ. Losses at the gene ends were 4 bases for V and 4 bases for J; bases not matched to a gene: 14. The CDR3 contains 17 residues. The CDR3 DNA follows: TGTGCCAGCAGCCCCTGGCGGGAGGAAAAAGGGGGAGAGACCCAGTACTTC. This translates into CASSPWREEKGGETQYF.

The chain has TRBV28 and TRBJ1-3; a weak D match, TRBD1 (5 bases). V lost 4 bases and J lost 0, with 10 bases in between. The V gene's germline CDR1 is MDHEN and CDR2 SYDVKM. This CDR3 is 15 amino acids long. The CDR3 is CASSSADSSGNTIYF. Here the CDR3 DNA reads TGTGCCAGCAGTTCAGCCGACAGCTCTGGAAACACCATATATTTT. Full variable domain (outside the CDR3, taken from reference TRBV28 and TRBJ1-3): DVKVTQSSRYLVKRTGEKVFLECVQDMDHENMFWYRQDPGLGLRLIYFSYDVKMKEKGDIPEGYSVSREKKERFSLILESASTNQTSMYLCASSSADSSGNTIYFGEGSWLTVV.

The CDR3 DNA is TGCGCCAGCAGCCAGTTAGCGGGAGTGGGGAATGAGCAGTTCTTC. This sequence encodes CASSQLAGVGNEQFF. This chain joins TRBV10-1 and TRBJ2-1; 9 nucleotides align to TRBD2. CDR3 size: 15 residues. The germline gives CDR1 WNHNN, CDR2 SYGVQD (reference sequence). The junction had 10 bases not matched to a gene; V was cut back by 6 bases and J by 7 bases.

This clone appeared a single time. CDR3 sequence: CASSNSYGLALRVNEQFF. The CDR3 DNA is TGTGCCAGCAGCAACAGCTACGGACTAGCGCTGAGAGTCAATGAGCAGTTCTTC. The chain uses TRBV21-1 and TRBJ2-1; the table names TRBD2, a call not compared with the DNA. TRBV21-1 is an annotated pseudogene. The CDR3 spans 18 residues.

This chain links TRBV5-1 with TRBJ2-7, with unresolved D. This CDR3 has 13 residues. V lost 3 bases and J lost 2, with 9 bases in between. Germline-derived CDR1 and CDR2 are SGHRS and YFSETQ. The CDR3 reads CASSSFPAYEQYF. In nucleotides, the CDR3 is TGCGCCAGCAGCTCCTTCCCAGCCTACGAGCAGTACTTC.

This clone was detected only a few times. CDR3 protein: CAWSPGADTQYF. The CDR3, as DNA: TGTGCCTGGAGTCCCGGGGCAGATACGCAGTATTTT. The rearrangement links TRBV30 to TRBJ2-3; D is perhaps TRBD2 (5 bases). V lost 2 bases to trimming and J lost 4 bases, with 7 bases between them. The CDR3 covers 12 residues. CDR1 GTSNPN and CDR2 SVGIG come from the germline V gene (reference sequence).

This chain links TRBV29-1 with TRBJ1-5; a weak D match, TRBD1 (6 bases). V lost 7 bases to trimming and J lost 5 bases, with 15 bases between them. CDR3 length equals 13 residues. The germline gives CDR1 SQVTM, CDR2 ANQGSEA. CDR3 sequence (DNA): TGCAGCGCTACAGGGCAGCCTGATCAGCCCCAGCATTTT. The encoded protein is CSATGQPDQPQHF.

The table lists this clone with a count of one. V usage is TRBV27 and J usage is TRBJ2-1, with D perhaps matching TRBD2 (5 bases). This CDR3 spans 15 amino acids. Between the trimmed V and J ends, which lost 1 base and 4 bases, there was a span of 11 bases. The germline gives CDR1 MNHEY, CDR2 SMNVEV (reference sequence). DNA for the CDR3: TGTGCCAGCAGTTTATTTTTCGGGATTTACAATGAGCAGTTCTTC. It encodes CASSLFFGIYNEQFF.

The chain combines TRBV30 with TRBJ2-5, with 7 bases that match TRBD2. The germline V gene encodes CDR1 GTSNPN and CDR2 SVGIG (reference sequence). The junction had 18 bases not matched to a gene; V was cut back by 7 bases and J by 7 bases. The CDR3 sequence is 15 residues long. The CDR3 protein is CASLGRSGESGTQYF. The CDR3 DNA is TGTGCCTCACTCGGGAGGAGCGGGGAGTCGGGGACCCAGTACTTC. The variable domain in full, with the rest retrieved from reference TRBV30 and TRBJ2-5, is SQTIHQWPATLVQPVGSPLSLECTVEGTSNPNLYWYRQAAGRGLQLLFYSVGIGQISSEVPQNLSASRPQDRQFILSSKKLLLSDSGFYLCASLGRSGESGTQYFGPGTRLLVL.

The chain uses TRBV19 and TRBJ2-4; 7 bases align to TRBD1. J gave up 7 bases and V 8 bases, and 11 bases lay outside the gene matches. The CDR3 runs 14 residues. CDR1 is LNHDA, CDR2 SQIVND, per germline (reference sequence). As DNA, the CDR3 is TGTGCCAGTTCCCCCGGGACAGCATTTAACATTCAGTACTTC. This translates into CASSPGTAFNIQYF.

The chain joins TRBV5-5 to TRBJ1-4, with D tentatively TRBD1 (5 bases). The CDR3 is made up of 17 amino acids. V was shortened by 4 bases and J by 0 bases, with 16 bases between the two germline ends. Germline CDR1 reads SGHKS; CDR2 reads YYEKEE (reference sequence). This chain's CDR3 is CASSTRTQGATNEKLFF. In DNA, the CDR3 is TGTGCCAGCAGCACCCGAACACAAGGGGCAACTAATGAAAAACTGTTTTTT.

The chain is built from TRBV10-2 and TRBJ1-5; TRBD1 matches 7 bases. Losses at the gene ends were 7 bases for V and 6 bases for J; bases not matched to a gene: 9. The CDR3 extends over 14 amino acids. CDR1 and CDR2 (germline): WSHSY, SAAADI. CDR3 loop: CASNHRQGGQPQHF. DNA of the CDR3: TGCGCCAGCAACCATCGACAGGGAGGTCAGCCCCAGCATTTT.

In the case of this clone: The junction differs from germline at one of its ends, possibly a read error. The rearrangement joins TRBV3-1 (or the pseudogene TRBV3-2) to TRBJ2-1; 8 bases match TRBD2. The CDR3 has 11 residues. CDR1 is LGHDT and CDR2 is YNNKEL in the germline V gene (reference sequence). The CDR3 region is CASSLAGRVIF. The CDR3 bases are TGTGCCAGCAGCCTCGCCGGGAGGGTTATCTTC.

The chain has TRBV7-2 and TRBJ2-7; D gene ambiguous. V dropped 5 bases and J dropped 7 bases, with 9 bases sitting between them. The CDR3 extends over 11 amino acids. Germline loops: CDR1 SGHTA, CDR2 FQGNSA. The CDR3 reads CASSRAREQYF. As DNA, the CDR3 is TGTGCCAGCAGCCGTGCTCGGGAGCAGTACTTC. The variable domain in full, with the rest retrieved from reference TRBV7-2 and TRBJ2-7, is GAGVSQSPSNKVTEKGKDVELRCDPISGHTALYWYRQSLGQGLEFLIYFQGNSAPDKSGLPSDRFSAERTGGSVSTLTIQRTQQEDSAVYLCASSRAREQYFGPGTRLTVT.

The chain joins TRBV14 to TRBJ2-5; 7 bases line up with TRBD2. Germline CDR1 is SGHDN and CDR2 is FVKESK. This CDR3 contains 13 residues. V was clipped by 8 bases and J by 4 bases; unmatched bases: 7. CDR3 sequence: CASRGVHGETQYF. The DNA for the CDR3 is TGTGCCAGCCGGGGGGTCCACGGAGAGACCCAGTACTTC.

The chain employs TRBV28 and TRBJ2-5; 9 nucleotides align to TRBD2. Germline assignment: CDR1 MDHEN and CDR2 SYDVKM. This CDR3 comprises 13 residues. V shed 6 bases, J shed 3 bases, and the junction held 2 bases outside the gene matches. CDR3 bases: TGTGCCAGCAGGGGACTAGCAGAAGAGACCCAGTACTTC. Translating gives CASRGLAEETQYF.

The CDR3 DNA follows: TGTGCCAGCTCACCGGGGCGGGGAGAAGAGACCCAGTACTTC. Residues: CASSPGRGEETQYF. The genes are TRBV18 and TRBJ2-5; weak D call: TRBD2 (6 bases). Trimming took off 3 bases at V and 3 bases at J, with 11 bases between the two ends. There are 14 residues in the CDR3. Germline CDR1 reads KGHSH; CDR2 reads LQKENI.

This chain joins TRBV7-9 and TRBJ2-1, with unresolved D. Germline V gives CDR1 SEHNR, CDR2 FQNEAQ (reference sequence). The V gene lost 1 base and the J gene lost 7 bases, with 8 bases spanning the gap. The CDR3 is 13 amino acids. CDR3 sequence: CASSLVAGNEQFF. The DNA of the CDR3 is TGTGCCAGCAGCTTAGTCGCCGGGAATGAGCAGTTCTTC. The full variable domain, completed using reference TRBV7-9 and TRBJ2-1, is DTGVSQNPRHKITKRGQNVTFRCDPISEHNRLYWYRQTLGQGPEFLTYFQNEAQLEKSRLLSDRFSAERPKGSFSTLEIQRTEQGDSAMYLCASSLVAGNEQFFGPGTRLTVL.

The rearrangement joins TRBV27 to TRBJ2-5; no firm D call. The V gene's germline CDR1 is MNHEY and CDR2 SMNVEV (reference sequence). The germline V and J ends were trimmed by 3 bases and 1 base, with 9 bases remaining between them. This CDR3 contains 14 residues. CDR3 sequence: CASSFSSPQETQYF. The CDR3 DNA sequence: TGTGCCAGCAGTTTTAGCTCGCCCCAAGAGACCCAGTACTTC.

CDR3 protein: CASSEALETGMKNIQYF. Here the CDR3 DNA reads TGTGCCAGCAGCGAGGCCCTCGAAACAGGGATGAAAAACATTCAGTACTTC. The J gene is TRBJ2-4, the V gene TRBV9, with D possibly being TRBD1 (6 bases). The CDR3 consists of 17 residues. V was shortened by 3 bases and J by 4 bases, with 20 bases between the two germline ends. From germline, CDR1 is SGDLS and CDR2 YYNGEE.

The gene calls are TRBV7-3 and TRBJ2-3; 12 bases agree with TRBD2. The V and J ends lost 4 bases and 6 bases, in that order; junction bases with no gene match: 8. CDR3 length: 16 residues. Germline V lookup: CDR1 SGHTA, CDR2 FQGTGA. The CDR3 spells CASSYSLAGGHDTQYF. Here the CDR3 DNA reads TGTGCCAGCAGCTACAGCCTAGCGGGAGGGCATGATACGCAGTATTTT.

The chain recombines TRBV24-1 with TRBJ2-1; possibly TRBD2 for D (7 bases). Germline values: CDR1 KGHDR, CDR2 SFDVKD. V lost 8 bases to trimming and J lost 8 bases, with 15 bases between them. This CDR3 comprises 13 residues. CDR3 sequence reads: CATNPTGRDEQFF. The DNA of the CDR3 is TGTGCCACCAACCCTACAGGGAGGGATGAGCAGTTCTTC.

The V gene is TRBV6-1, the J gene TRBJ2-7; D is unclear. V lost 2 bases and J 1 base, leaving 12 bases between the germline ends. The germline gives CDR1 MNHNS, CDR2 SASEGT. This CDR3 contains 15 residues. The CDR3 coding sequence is TGTGCCAGCAGTGAAATTGGTGGCGGTTCCTACGAGCAGTACTTC. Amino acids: CASSEIGGGSYEQYF.